The clone carrying this T cell receptor beta chain was recorded at least ten times. The data derive from a study of T cells in Graves' hyperthyroidism and ophthalmopathy. Amplification yielded TCR beta CDR3 regions, with RNA transcripts as the source. The HTBI set primed first-round TCR CDR3 RT-PCR. From the multiplex PCR reads, TCRdb called clonotypes with MiXCR, one entry per CDR3 protein. This table has approximately 360,000 distinct CDR3 sequences, roughly 25% appearing once. This CDR3 region has 12 residues. V was trimmed by 8 bases and J by 1 base, leaving 11 bases between them. The germline V gene encodes CDR1 SQVTM and CDR2 ANQGSEA.

The source of this sequence is a man aged 50-60 years with Graves' hyperthyroidism. The specimen sequenced was blood. The chain has TRBV29-1 and TRBJ1-1; no firm D call. CDR3 sequence reads: CSIRGGNTEAFF. In DNA, the CDR3 is TGCAGCATAAGAGGCGGGAACACTGAAGCTTTCTTT. Complete variable domain (other parts from reference TRBV29-1 and TRBJ1-1): SAVISQKPSRDICQRGTSLTIQCQVDSQVTMMFWYRQQPGQSLTLIATANQGSEATYESGFVIDKFPISRPNLTFSTLTVSNMSPEDSSIYLCSIRGGNTEAFFGQGTRLTVV.